Reported below is one T cell receptor beta chain. This specimen comes from a study of blood T cell repertoires in COVID-19. On the study more broadly: Donors in the United States, Italy and Spain gave samples during acute or convalescent COVID-19. In each case, the material was cDNA or gDNA derived from T cells, B-cell-depleted T cells, or PBMCs.

CDR1 is SNHLY and CDR2 is FYNNEI in the germline V gene. The CDR3 is 13 residues long. The germline V and J ends were trimmed by 6 bases and 9 bases, with 15 bases remaining between them. Libraries were prepared by immunoSEQ multiplex PCR; TCRdb keeps only in-frame clonotypes and omits some of them. Of approximately 180,000 clones listed, more than 75% are singletons. This sequence was found in a person aged 70 to 79 with COVID-19, enrolled during active disease. This chain joins TRBV2 and TRBJ2-1, with D uncertain. Input material: peripheral blood. This CDR3 is CASRPLGIGEQFF. CDR3 bases: TGTGCCAGCAGGCCCCTAGGTATAGGTGAGCAGTTCTTC.